Sequencing of this T cell receptor (beta chain) was carried out in a study of PD-L1 blockade in urothelial cancer. Between 1 and 8 samples per patient were obtained, pretreatment and on-treatment. The method was immunoSEQ multiplex PCR; TCRdb's version includes in-frame clones alone and lacks a portion of them. The top ten clones hold 15% to 20% of a sample with 50,000 or so clones, approximately 83% of them seen once. The sequence derives from a man aged 60 to 75 with urothelial cancer. This material consisted of PBMCs, taken around atezolizumab (anti-PD-L1) treatment.

This CDR3 is CASSFTGEFYEQYF. The CDR3 region has the DNA TGTGCCAGCAGTTTCACAGGGGAGTTTTACGAGCAGTACTTC. The V and J genes are TRBV6-5 and TRBJ2-7; 7 positions match TRBD1. The CDR3 has 14 residues. Germline V gives CDR1 MNHEY, CDR2 SVGAGI. J was trimmed by 4 bases and V by 4 bases; bases with no gene match: 7.